Following are 10 T cell receptor beta chains from one sample sequenced in a study of blood T cell repertoires in COVID-19. Produced via immunoSEQ multiplex PCR; TCRdb's table is partial and in-frame only. The profile covers some 200,000 clones, with almost 90% appearing a single time and roughly 1.5% taken by the ten largest. Sequencing used peripheral blood. The receptor set was obtained from a man between 18 and 29 years old with active or convalescent COVID-19.

This chain links TRBV19 with TRBJ2-1; 10 positions agree with TRBD1. Germline V gene data show CDR1 as LNHDA and CDR2 as SQIVND (reference sequence). CDR3 length: 16 residues. The V gene end was trimmed by 5 bases and the J gene end by 3 bases; junction bases not matched to a gene: 7. CDR3 sequence: CASSPGTGALYNEQFF. CDR3 in DNA: TGTGCCAGTAGTCCCGGGACAGGGGCCCTCTACAATGAGCAGTTCTTC.

The chain carries TRBV19 and TRBJ1-4; 8 nucleotides line up with TRBD1. This CDR3 has 16 residues. Trimming took 4 bases from V and 7 from J; bases not matched to a gene: 11. Germline V lookup: CDR1 LNHDA, CDR2 SQIVND (reference sequence). The CDR3: CASSTRRTGSLEKLFF. CDR3 DNA sequence: TGTGCCAGTAGTACGCGCCGGACAGGGTCCCTTGAAAAACTGTTTTTT.

J is TRBJ1-4 and V is TRBV27; D is unclear. Trimming left V 4 bases short and J 3 bases short, with 9 bases between. Per the germline V gene, CDR1 is MNHEY and CDR2 is SMNVEV (reference sequence). This CDR3 has 14 residues. CDR3 residues: CASSYSKPNEKLFF. The CDR3 region has the DNA TGTGCCAGCAGTTACAGTAAACCTAATGAAAAACTGTTTTTT.

This clone has a handful of counts. The chain carries TRBV27 and TRBJ1-5, with 7 nucleotides matching TRBD1. V was clipped by 3 bases and J by 6 bases; unmatched bases: 8. Germline CDR1 is MNHEY and CDR2 is SMNVEV (reference sequence). There are 15 residues in the CDR3. This chain's CDR3 is CASSLYRGGGQPQHF. In nucleotides, the CDR3 is TGTGCCAGCAGTTTGTACAGGGGTGGCGGTCAGCCCCAGCATTTT.

The J gene is TRBJ1-3, the V gene TRBV7-8; 7 positions agree with TRBD1. This CDR3 has 15 residues. Per germline, CDR1 SGHVS and CDR2 FQNEAQ. The V segment lost 3 bases and the J segment 3 bases; nucleotides outside the gene matches: 5. This CDR3 reads CASSFTGESGNTIYF. CDR3 DNA sequence: TGTGCCAGCAGCTTTACAGGGGAAAGTGGAAACACCATATATTTT.

The J gene is TRBJ2-6, the V gene TRBV29-1; 8 bases are shared with TRBD1. V lost 6 bases and J lost 0; bases outside the gene matches: 4. This CDR3 comprises 15 residues. The germline CDR1 and CDR2 sequences are SQVTM and ANQGSEA. The CDR3: CSVGDRGSGANVLTF. In nucleotides, the CDR3 is TGCAGCGTCGGCGACAGGGGCTCTGGGGCCAACGTCCTGACTTTC.

This chain links TRBV24-1 with TRBJ1-5, with D maybe TRBD1 (6 bases). V lost 4 bases and J lost 0, with 15 bases in between. This CDR3 is 17 amino acids long. CDR1 is KGHDR, CDR2 SFDVKD, per germline. The CDR3 reads CATSEAQGRGSNQPQHF. The CDR3 bases are TGTGCCACCAGTGAAGCACAGGGCCGGGGTAGCAATCAGCCCCAGCATTTT.

The chain joins TRBV5-6 to TRBJ1-1; the D gene is possibly TRBD1 (5 bases). This CDR3 is built from 15 residues. Trimming pared 4 bases from V and 5 bases from J, leaving 18 bases between. The V gene's germline CDR1 is SGHDT and CDR2 YYEEEE. CDR3 sequence: CASSLPSAGLTEAFF. For the CDR3, the DNA is TGTGCCAGCAGCCTGCCCAGTGCAGGGTTAACTGAAGCTTTCTTT.

This clone was picked up one time. This chain uses TRBV7-8 with TRBJ2-7; D remains ambiguous. The CDR3 totals 12 residues. Germline CDR1 SGHVS, CDR2 FQNEAQ. V lost 2 bases and J 4 bases, leaving 6 bases between the germline ends. CDR3 loop: CASSLPPYEQYF. The CDR3 nucleotides are TGTGCCAGCAGCTTACCCCCATACGAGCAGTACTTC.

This clone has a single count. V usage is TRBV24-1 and J usage is TRBJ2-1; possibly TRBD2 for D (5 bases). Germline lookup yields CDR1 KGHDR and CDR2 SFDVKD. V shed 1 base and J shed 0 bases, with 12 bases lying between them. CDR3 length: 17 amino acids. The CDR3 DNA reads as TGTGCCACCAGTGATTTTCAACGGGGTAGCTCCTACAATGAGCAGTTCTTC. Amino acid sequence: CATSDFQRGSSYNEQFF.